The 28 T cell receptor beta chains below come from one sample, sequenced in a study of a mutant IDH1 vaccine in newly diagnosed glioma. Libraries were prepared by immunoSEQ multiplex PCR; TCRdb keeps only in-frame clonotypes and omits some of them. The sample consists of approximately 50,000 clones, around 86% of them appearing once. The sample's time point: week 23, last vaccination. Doses consisted of 300 ug of mutant IDH1 20-mer peptide each, paired with topical imiquimod. No antigen has been identified for these receptors. The sample in question was PBMCs, obtained from a glioma patient whose treatment included an IDH1 peptide vaccine. Source of these receptors: a man aged 40-49 years with glioma.

The chain is built from TRBV11-2 and TRBJ1-1; 9 bases fit TRBD1. The CDR3 spans 14 residues. With 5 bases clipped from V and 14 bases from J, the junction kept 15 bases outside the gene matches. Germline V lookup: CDR1 SGHAT, CDR2 FQNNGV. CDR3 nucleotide sequence: TGTGCCAGCAGCCCCTCCACCGGGACAGGGCCGCGCTTCTTT. It specifies CASSPSTGTGPRFF.

V gene TRBV27 combines with J gene TRBJ2-1, with D perhaps TRBD1 or TRBD2 (5 bases each). The CDR3 sequence is 17 residues long. Germline loops: CDR1 MNHEY, CDR2 SMNVEV (reference sequence). V was trimmed by 6 bases and J by 4 bases, leaving 22 bases between them. CDR3 region: CASRDPRGPNSYNEQFF. In DNA form, the CDR3 reads TGTGCCAGCAGAGACCCCCGGGGCCCCAACTCTTACAATGAGCAGTTCTTC.

The chain has TRBV27 and TRBJ2-5; tentative D call: TRBD1 (6 bases). CDR1 is MNHEY, CDR2 SMNVEV, per germline (reference sequence). CDR3 length equals 14 residues. Between the trimmed V and J ends, which lost 5 bases and 5 bases, there was a span of 15 bases. The CDR3 loop is CASSPNRVRETQYF. The CDR3 bases are TGTGCCAGCAGTCCTAACAGGGTGCGGGAGACCCAGTACTTC.

CDR3 bases: TGTGCCAGCAGTTTGGGGCAGGGATTCAACGAGCAGTACTTC. This encodes CASSLGQGFNEQYF. V is TRBV28 and J is TRBJ2-7, with TRBD1 as a possible D gene (5 bases). The CDR3 length is 14 residues. Germline V gene lookup returns CDR1 MDHEN and CDR2 SYDVKM. With 3 bases removed from V and 5 bases from J, the gap between germline ends came to 14 bases.

The chain joins TRBV6-7 to TRBJ2-7; tentative D call: TRBD2 (6 bases). TRBV6-7 is identified as an open reading frame with a role that is uncertain. V gave up 0 bases and J gave up 2 bases, with 8 bases separating them. This CDR3 has 14 amino acids. The CDR3 DNA reads as TGTGCCAGCAGTTACTCGGGCGGGACCTACGAGCAGTACTTC. This encodes CASSYSGGTYEQYF.

The V and J genes are TRBV5-8 and TRBJ1-1, with a possible D match to TRBD1 (6 bases). The length of the CDR3 is 14 residues. Trimming removed 6 bases at V and 9 bases at J, with 21 bases between. Germline V gene sequence: CDR1 SGHTS, CDR2 YDEGEE. Written as DNA, the CDR3 is TGTGCCAGCACGAGGGGGTCTCATCATGGTCAAGCTTTCTTT. Its protein is CASTRGSHHGQAFF.

V gene TRBV7-6 combines with J gene TRBJ2-7; a weak D match, TRBD2 (6 bases). This CDR3 region has 13 residues. The germline CDR1 and CDR2 sequences are SGHVS and FNYEAQ. The germline V and J ends were trimmed by 2 bases and 4 bases, with 9 bases remaining between them. The CDR3, as DNA: TGTGCCAGCAGCTTATCGGGGACTTACGAGCAGTACTTC. This translates into CASSLSGTYEQYF.

This clone was seen only once. The chain uses TRBV6-5 and TRBJ2-5; D may correspond to TRBD1 or TRBD2 (5 bases each). The length of the CDR3 is 14 residues. CDR1 and CDR2 (germline): MNHEY, SVGAGI. The V gene lost 5 bases and the J gene lost 1 base, with 11 bases spanning the gap. Here the CDR3 DNA reads TGTGCCAGCAGTCCCGCCGGGGCCCAAGAGACCCAGTACTTC. Translation: CASSPAGAQETQYF.

The genes are TRBV7-2 and TRBJ2-1; 15 bases match TRBD2. This CDR3 is 18 amino acids long. J lost 4 bases, V lost 4 bases, and 8 bases had no gene match. Per the germline V gene, CDR1 is SGHTA and CDR2 is FQGNSA. CDR3 in amino acids: CASSSPGTSGRTYNEQFF. CDR3 DNA sequence: TGTGCCAGCAGCTCCCCCGGGACTAGCGGGAGGACATACAATGAGCAGTTCTTC.

V usage is TRBV18 and J usage is TRBJ2-7, with D unclear. The CDR3 consists of 13 residues. CDR1 and CDR2 (germline): KGHSH, LQKENI. V lost 1 base, J lost 1 base, and 5 bases lay in between. In DNA form, the CDR3 reads TGTGCCAGCTCACCACGATCGTCCTACGAGCAGTACTTC. Amino acids: CASSPRSSYEQYF.

In nucleotides, the CDR3 is TGTGCCAGCAGCTTAGGGATGTCTAACTATGGCTACACCTTC. Its protein is CASSLGMSNYGYTF. This sequence joins TRBV7-8 and TRBJ1-2; D gene ambiguous. Germline V CDR1 and CDR2: SGHVS, FQNEAQ. Trimming pared 1 base from V and 0 bases from J, leaving 6 bases between. This CDR3 has 14 residues.

The CDR3 here is CATSELAGAYEQYF. CDR3 bases: TGCGCCACCTCTGAACTAGCGGGAGCCTACGAGCAGTACTTC. The chain has TRBV5-1 and TRBJ2-7; 11 nucleotides line up with TRBD2. The CDR3 consists of 14 residues. J lost 2 bases, V lost 9 bases, and 7 bases had no gene match. Germline CDR1 reads SGHRS; CDR2 reads YFSETQ.

This clone appeared once. This rearrangement joins TRBV7-7 to TRBJ2-3; 7 nucleotides align to TRBD2. Germline CDR1 reads SSHAT; CDR2 reads FNYEAQ (reference sequence). The CDR3 totals 14 residues. The V gene end was trimmed by 10 bases and the J gene end by 3 bases; junction bases not matched to a gene: 10. CDR3 nucleotides: TGTGCCACTGCCCAGGGCGGGAGTACAGATACGCAGTATTTT. Translation gives CATAQGGSTDTQYF.

The chain joins TRBV7-9 to TRBJ2-7; TRBD2 aligns across 10 bases. Germline CDR1 reads SEHNR; CDR2 reads FQNEAQ (reference sequence). Losses at the gene ends were 2 bases for V and 0 bases for J; bases not matched to a gene: 4. The length of the CDR3 is 16 residues. The CDR3 region has the DNA TGTGCCAGCAGCTTATATGCTAGCGGGAGCTCCTACGAGCAGTACTTC. Protein: CASSLYASGSSYEQYF.

As concerns this clone: Compared with germline, one end of the junction differs, possibly owing to a read error. CDR3 sequence (DNA): TGTGCCAGCAGTGAGGGACTATACGGGCAGTACTTC. Its protein product is CASSEGLYGQYF. V and J are TRBV6-1 and TRBJ2-7; TRBD2 matches at 7 bases. This CDR3 comprises 12 residues. Germline values: CDR1 MNHNS, CDR2 SASEGT.

CDR3 nucleotides: TGTGCCAGCAGCCGGGCGCAGGGTCTCTATGGCTACACCTTC. Translation: CASSRAQGLYGYTF. V is TRBV11-2 and J is TRBJ1-2, with D possibly being TRBD1 (5 bases). The length of the CDR3 is 14 residues. The V gene's germline CDR1 is SGHAT and CDR2 FQNNGV. Trimming shortened V by 5 bases and J by 4 bases, and 14 bases separated the two germline ends. Variable domain in full (rest from reference TRBV11-2 and TRBJ1-2): EAGVAQSPRYKIIEKRQSVAFWCNPISGHATLYWYQQILGQGPKLLIQFQNNGVVDDSQLPKDRFSAERLKGVDSTLKIQPAKLEDSAVYLCASSRAQGLYGYTFGSGTRLTVV.

V usage is TRBV2 and J usage is TRBJ1-2; D uncertain. The germline gives CDR1 SNHLY, CDR2 FYNNEI. The ends were cut back, 2 bases at V and 8 bases at J, with 12 bases in the middle. CDR3 length: 13 residues. The CDR3 protein is CASSEIVQRGYTF. DNA for the CDR3: TGTGCCAGCAGTGAAATCGTCCAGCGGGGCTACACCTTC.

The chain couples TRBV6-6 to TRBJ2-5; D gene ambiguous. Germline assignment: CDR1 MNHNY and CDR2 SVGAGI (reference sequence). Trimming took 2 bases from V and 0 from J, leaving 4 bases between them. The CDR3 contains 13 residues. The CDR3 bases are TGTGCCAGCAGTTACCGACACCAAGAGACCCAGTACTTC. Protein: CASSYRHQETQYF.

The V call is TRBV7-8, the J call TRBJ2-1, with 8 bases lining up with TRBD2. J lost 3 bases, V lost 4 bases, and 5 bases had no gene match. This CDR3 region has 15 residues. Germline V gives CDR1 SGHVS, CDR2 FQNEAQ. The CDR3 DNA follows: TGTGCCAGCAGCTACGGGGGGGCTCGCTACAATGAGCAGTTCTTC. Protein: CASSYGGARYNEQFF.

The chain employs TRBV7-9 and TRBJ2-7, with TRBD1 matching 7 bases. Germline CDR1 reads SEHNR; CDR2 reads FQNEAQ (reference sequence). Trimming removed 2 bases from V and 6 bases from J; junction bases left unmatched: 4. There are 13 residues in the CDR3. Here the CDR3 reads CASSLPTGTEQYF. CDR3 DNA sequence: TGTGCCAGCAGCTTACCGACAGGGACCGAGCAGTACTTC.

The chain is built from TRBV9 and TRBJ2-2; D unresolved. Trimming shortened V by 4 bases and J by 4 bases, and 5 bases separated the two germline ends. This CDR3 spans 12 amino acids. The V gene's germline CDR1 is SGDLS and CDR2 YYNGEE. For the CDR3, the DNA is TGTGCCAGCAGCCTCCGCACCGGGGAGCTGTTTTTT. It translates to CASSLRTGELFF.

The rearrangement links TRBV6-1 to TRBJ2-7; perhaps D is TRBD1 or TRBD2 (5 bases each). This CDR3 spans 13 amino acids. The V gene lost 10 bases and the J gene lost 2 bases, with 15 bases spanning the gap. The V gene's germline CDR1 is MNHNS and CDR2 SASEGT. The DNA of the CDR3 is TGTGCCACGTACCGGGACCAAACCTACGAGCAGTACTTC. Residues: CATYRDQTYEQYF.

The genes are TRBV25-1 and TRBJ2-2; 7 nucleotides align to TRBD1. J lost 2 bases, V lost 5 bases, and 5 bases had no gene match. The CDR3 consists of 15 residues. In germline, CDR1 is MGHDK, CDR2 SYGVNS. The CDR3 DNA reads TGTGCCAGCAGTCCCCCAGGGGGTAACACCGGGGAGCTGTTTTTT. Protein: CASSPPGGNTGELFF. Drawing the rest from reference TRBV25-1 and TRBJ2-2, the complete variable domain is EADIYQTPRYLVIGTGKKITLECSQTMGHDKMYWYQQDPGMELHLIHYSYGVNSTEKGDLSSESTVSRIRTEHFPLTLESARPSHTSQYLCASSPPGGNTGELFFGEGSRLTVL.

DNA of the CDR3: TGTGCCAGCAGTTCGTCCGGGACAACGATTTATCAGCCCCAGCATTTT. It yields the protein CASSSSGTTIYQPQHF. The chain couples TRBV7-2 to TRBJ1-5, with TRBD1 as a possible D gene (6 bases). The CDR3 loop spans 16 amino acids. V was pared by 6 bases and J by 5 bases, with 20 bases between. Germline loops: CDR1 SGHTA, CDR2 FQGNSA.

The chain links TRBV7-3 to TRBJ2-2; 12 positions match TRBD2. Germline CDR1 reads SGHTA; CDR2 reads FQGTGA. This CDR3 comprises 14 residues. V lost 8 bases and J lost 7; bases outside the gene matches: 5. The CDR3 region has the DNA TGTGCCAGCTCCCGGACTAGCGGGAACGGGGAGCTGTTTTTT. This sequence encodes CASSRTSGNGELFF.

This clone was found once. The rearrangement joins TRBV14 to TRBJ2-7; 8 positions agree with TRBD1. Germline loops: CDR1 SGHDN, CDR2 FVKESK. The CDR3 totals 16 residues. Germline trimming cut 2 bases from V and 3 bases from J; bases unmatched to any gene: 9. The CDR3 region has the DNA TGTGCCAGCAGCCAAATAGGGGGACAGGTTTTCTACGAGCAGTACTTC. It yields the protein CASSQIGGQVFYEQYF. Full variable domain (remainder filled in from reference TRBV14 and TRBJ2-7): EAGVTQFPSHSVIEKGQTVTLRCDPISGHDNLYWYRRVMGKEIKFLLHFVKESKQDESGMPNNRFLAERTGGTYSTLKVQPAELEDSGVYFCASSQIGGQVFYEQYFGPGTRLTVT.

The V gene is TRBV7-2, the J gene TRBJ2-5; 8 nucleotides align to TRBD2. Germline V gene data show CDR1 as SGHTA and CDR2 as FQGNSA. There are 16 residues in the CDR3. V lost 5 bases, J lost 5 bases, and 13 bases stayed unmatched. CDR3 coding DNA: TGTGCCAGCAGCCCCGGGGGAGCGGGAGTGGGGGAGACCCAGTACTTC. It encodes CASSPGGAGVGETQYF.

The V call is TRBV6-5, the J call TRBJ1-4, with a possible D match to TRBD1 (6 bases). Germline assignment: CDR1 MNHEY and CDR2 SVGAGI. Trimming shortened V by 4 bases and J by 5 bases, and 14 bases separated the two germline ends. The CDR3 totals 15 residues. The CDR3 coding sequence is TGTGCCAGCAGTTTATACGGACAGAAGAATGAAAAACTGTTTTTT. This codes for CASSLYGQKNEKLFF.